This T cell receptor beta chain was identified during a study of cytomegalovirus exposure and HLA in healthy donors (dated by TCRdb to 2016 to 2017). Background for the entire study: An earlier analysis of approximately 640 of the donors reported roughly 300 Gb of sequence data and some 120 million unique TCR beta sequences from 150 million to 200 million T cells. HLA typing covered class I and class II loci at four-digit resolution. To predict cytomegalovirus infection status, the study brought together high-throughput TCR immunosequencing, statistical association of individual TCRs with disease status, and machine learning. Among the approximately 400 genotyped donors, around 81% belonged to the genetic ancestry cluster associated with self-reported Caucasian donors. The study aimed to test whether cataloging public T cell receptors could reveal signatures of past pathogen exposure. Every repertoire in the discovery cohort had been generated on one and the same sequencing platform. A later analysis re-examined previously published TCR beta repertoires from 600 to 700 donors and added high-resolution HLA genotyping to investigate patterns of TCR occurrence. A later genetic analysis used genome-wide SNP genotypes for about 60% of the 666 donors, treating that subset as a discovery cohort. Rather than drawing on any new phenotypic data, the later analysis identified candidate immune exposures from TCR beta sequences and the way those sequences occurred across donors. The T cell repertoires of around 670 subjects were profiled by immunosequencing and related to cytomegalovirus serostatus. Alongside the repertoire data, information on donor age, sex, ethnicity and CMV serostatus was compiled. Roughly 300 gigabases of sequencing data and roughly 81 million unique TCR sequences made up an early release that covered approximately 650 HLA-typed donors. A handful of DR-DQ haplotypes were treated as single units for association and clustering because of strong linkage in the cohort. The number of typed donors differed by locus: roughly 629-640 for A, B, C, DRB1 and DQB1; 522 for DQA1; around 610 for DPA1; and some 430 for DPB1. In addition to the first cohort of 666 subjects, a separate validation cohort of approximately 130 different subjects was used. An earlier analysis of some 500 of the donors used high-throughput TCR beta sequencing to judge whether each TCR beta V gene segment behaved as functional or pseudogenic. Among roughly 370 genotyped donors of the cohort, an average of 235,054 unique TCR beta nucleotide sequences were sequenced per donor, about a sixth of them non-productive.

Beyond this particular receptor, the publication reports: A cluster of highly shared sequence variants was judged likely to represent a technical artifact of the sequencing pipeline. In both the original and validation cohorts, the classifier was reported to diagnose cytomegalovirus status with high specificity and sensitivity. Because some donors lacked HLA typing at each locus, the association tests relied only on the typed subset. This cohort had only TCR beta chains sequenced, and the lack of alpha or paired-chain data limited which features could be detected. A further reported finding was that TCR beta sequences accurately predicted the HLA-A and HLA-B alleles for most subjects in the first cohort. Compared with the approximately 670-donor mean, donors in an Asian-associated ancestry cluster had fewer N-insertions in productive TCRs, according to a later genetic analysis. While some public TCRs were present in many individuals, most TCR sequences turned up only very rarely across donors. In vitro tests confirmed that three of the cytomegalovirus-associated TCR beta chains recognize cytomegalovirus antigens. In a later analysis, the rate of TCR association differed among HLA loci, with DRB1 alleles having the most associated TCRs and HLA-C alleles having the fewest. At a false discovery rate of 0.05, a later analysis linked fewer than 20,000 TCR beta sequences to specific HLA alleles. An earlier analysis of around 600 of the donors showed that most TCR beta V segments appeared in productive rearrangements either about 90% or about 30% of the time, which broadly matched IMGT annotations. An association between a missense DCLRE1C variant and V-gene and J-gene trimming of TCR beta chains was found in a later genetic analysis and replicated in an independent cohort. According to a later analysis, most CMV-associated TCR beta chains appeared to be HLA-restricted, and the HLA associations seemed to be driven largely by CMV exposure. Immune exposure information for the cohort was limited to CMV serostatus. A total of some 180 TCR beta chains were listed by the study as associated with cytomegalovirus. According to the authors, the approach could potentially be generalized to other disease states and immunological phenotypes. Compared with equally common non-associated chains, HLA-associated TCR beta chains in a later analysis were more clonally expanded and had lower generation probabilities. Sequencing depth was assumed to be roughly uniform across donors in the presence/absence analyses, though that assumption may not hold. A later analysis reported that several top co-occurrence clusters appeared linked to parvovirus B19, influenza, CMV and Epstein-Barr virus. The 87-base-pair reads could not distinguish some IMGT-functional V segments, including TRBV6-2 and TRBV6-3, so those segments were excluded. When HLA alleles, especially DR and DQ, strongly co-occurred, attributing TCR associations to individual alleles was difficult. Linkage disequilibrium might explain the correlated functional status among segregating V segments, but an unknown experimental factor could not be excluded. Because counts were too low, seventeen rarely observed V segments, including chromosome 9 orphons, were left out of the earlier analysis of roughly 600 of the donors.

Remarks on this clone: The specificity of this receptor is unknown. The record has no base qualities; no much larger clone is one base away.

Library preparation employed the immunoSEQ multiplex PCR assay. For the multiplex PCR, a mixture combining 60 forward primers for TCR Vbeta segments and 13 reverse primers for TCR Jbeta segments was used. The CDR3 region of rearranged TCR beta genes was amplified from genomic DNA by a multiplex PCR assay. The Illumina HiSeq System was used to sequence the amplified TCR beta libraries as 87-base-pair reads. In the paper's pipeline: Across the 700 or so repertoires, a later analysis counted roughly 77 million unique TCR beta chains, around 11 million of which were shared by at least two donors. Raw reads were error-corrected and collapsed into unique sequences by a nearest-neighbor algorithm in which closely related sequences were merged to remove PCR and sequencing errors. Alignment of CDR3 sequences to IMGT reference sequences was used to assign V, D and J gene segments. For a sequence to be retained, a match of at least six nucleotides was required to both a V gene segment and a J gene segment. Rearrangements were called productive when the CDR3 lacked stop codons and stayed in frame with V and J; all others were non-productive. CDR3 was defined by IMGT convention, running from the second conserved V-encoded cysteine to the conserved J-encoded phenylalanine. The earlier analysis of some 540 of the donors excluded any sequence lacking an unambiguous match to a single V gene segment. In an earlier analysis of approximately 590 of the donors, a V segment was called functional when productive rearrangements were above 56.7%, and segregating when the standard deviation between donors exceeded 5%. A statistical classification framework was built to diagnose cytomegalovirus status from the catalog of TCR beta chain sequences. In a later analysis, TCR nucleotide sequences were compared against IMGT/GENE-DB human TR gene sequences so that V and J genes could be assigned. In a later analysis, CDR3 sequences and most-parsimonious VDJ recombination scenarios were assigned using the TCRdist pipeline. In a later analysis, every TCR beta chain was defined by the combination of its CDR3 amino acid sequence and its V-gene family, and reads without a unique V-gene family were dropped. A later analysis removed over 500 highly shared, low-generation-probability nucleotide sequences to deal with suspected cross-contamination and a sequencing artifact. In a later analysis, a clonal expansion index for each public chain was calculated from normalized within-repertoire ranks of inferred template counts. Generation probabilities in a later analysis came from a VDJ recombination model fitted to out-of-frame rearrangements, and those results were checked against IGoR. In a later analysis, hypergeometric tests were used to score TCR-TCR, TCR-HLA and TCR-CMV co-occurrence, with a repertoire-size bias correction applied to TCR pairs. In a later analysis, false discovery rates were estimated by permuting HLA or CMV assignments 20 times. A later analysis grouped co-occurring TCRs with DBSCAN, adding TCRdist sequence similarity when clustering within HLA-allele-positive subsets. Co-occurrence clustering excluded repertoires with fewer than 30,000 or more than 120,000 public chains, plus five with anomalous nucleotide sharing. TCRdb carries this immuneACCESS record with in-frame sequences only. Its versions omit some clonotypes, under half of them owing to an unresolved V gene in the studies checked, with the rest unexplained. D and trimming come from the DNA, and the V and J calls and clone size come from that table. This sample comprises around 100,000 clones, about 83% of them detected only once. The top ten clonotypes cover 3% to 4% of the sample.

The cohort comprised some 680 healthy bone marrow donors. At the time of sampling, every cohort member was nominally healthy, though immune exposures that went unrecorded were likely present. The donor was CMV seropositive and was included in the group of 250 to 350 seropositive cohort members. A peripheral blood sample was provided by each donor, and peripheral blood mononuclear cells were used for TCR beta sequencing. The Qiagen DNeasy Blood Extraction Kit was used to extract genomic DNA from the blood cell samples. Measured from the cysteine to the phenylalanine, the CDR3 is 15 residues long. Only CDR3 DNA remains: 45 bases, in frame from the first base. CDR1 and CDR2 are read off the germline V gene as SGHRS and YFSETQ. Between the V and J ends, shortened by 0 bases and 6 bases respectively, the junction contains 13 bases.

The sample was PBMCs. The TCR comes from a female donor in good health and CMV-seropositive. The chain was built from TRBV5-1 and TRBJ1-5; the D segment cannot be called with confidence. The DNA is TGCGCCAGCAGCTTGGTCGGGGAAGATACTCAGCCCCAGCATTTT. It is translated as CASSLVGEDTQPQHF.